This TCR beta chain appears in the sequencing data of a study of Graves' ophthalmopathy and Graves' hyperthyroidism. Amplified TCR beta CDR3 regions were obtained using RNA transcripts as template. RT-PCR with HTBI primers came first, then second-round multiplex PCR. TCRdb ran MiXCR on the multiplex PCR reads and lists one entry per CDR3 protein. The sample lists under 800,000 distinct CDR3 sequences, about 20% occurring once. CDR1 is SGHAT, CDR2 FQNNGV, per germline. This CDR3 is 16 amino acids long. Between the trimmed V and J ends, which lost 1 base and 5 bases, there was a span of 17 bases. This clonotype appeared many times.

The receptor's source is a young woman with stable Graves' hyperthyroidism. Some clones in this sample may be carry-over from other donors' samples. Sequenced: peripheral blood. The V call is TRBV11-2, the J call TRBJ1-1, with a tentative D call TRBD1 (5 bases). The CDR3 nucleotides are TGTGCCAGCAGCTTAGTTCCGTTTCGGGGCGATACTGAAGCTTTCTTT. Its protein product is CASSLVPFRGDTEAFF.